The 10 T cell receptor beta chains below come from one sample, sequenced in a study of T cell responses to AZD1222 COVID-19 vaccine. Using immunoSEQ multiplex PCR, the repertoire was profiled, and TCRdb retains in-frame clones only, with some absent. The data show about 130,000 clones, 80% to 90% seen once. The specimen comprised peripheral blood, sampled 28 days after the second AZD1222 dose. The receptors originated from an adult who received the AZD1222 COVID-19 vaccine.

The chain joins TRBV3-1 (or the pseudogene TRBV3-2) to TRBJ2-5; D tentatively reads TRBD1 or TRBD2 (5 bases each). V was clipped by 2 bases and J by 5 bases, with 9 bases between them. CDR1 is LGHDT, CDR2 YNNKEL, per germline (reference sequence). The CDR3 covers 13 residues. CDR3 DNA: TGTGCCAGCAGCCAAAGCTGGGGGGAGACCCAGTACTTC. This encodes CASSQSWGETQYF.

This clone showed up just once. The rearrangement links TRBV5-1 to TRBJ2-7, with TRBD2 matching 12 bases. This CDR3 is 16 amino acids long. V lost 4 bases, J lost 4 bases, and 9 bases stayed unmatched. Germline V gives CDR1 SGHRS, CDR2 YFSETQ. The CDR3 coding sequence is TGCGCCAGCAGCGGAACTAGCGGGGGGATGGTGTACGAGCAGTACTTC. Its protein is CASSGTSGGMVYEQYF.

The chain carries TRBV7-6 and TRBJ2-5, with a tentative D call TRBD2 (6 bases). Trimming cost V 3 bases and J 6 bases, with 17 bases left between them. This CDR3 region has 15 residues. Germline V CDR1 and CDR2: SGHVS, FNYEAQ. The CDR3 loop reads CASSLEGSVGQTQYF. The CDR3 DNA reads TGTGCCAGCAGCTTGGAGGGATCGGTAGGGCAGACCCAGTACTTC.

This chain links TRBV27 with TRBJ2-2; 7 bases agree with TRBD1. The germline gives CDR1 MNHEY, CDR2 SMNVEV (reference sequence). V gave up 7 bases and J gave up 2 bases; unmatched junction bases: 7. The length of the CDR3 is 15 residues. CDR3 amino acids: CASTFTGDNTGELFF. Written as DNA, the CDR3 is TGTGCCAGCACCTTCACAGGGGACAACACCGGGGAGCTGTTTTTT.

This sequence joins TRBV10-1 and TRBJ2-4; 7 nucleotides agree with TRBD2. The CDR3 is 15 amino acids. The J segment lost 4 bases and the V segment lost 5 bases, leaving 8 bases of the junction unmatched. The germline V gene has CDR1 WNHNN and CDR2 SYGVQD (reference sequence). The CDR3 region is CASSPGLAAKNIQYF. CDR3 coding DNA: TGCGCCAGCAGTCCCGGGCTAGCGGCTAAAAACATTCAGTACTTC.

The chain recombines TRBV10-3 with TRBJ1-3; no definite D call. Trimming stripped 6 bases from V and 0 bases from J, with 9 bases between. CDR1 ENHRY and CDR2 SYGVKD come from the germline V gene. The CDR3 is 14 residues long. The CDR3, as DNA: TGTGCCATCAGGGGAGTTTCCTCTGGAAACACCATATATTTT. Translation: CAIRGVSSGNTIYF.

The genes are TRBV9 and TRBJ1-1; D perhaps matches TRBD1 (6 bases). There are 13 residues in the CDR3. Trimming took off 1 base at V and 4 bases at J, with 8 bases between the two ends. Germline V gene lookup returns CDR1 SGDLS and CDR2 YYNGEE. The CDR3 DNA is TGTGCCAGCAGCGTACAAGGGGGCACTGAAGCTTTCTTT. It is translated as CASSVQGGTEAFF.

This chain uses TRBV3-1 (or the pseudogene TRBV3-2) with TRBJ1-6, with D unresolved. Trimming stripped 2 bases from V and 10 bases from J, with 9 bases between. CDR3 length: 13 residues. Germline CDR1 is LGHDT and CDR2 is YNNKEL (reference sequence). The CDR3, as DNA: TGTGCCAGCAGCCAAAAAGGCGGGTCACCCCTCCACTTT. This codes for CASSQKGGSPLHF.

The genes are TRBV7-9 and TRBJ1-1; D may be TRBD1 (6 bases). Germline V gives CDR1 SEHNR, CDR2 FQNEAQ (reference sequence). The CDR3 covers 13 residues. The V end was cut by 4 bases, the J end by 5 bases, with 11 bases between. CDR3 nucleotide sequence: TGTGCCAGCAGCTATGGGGGCGGAACTGAAGCTTTCTTT. Encoded protein: CASSYGGGTEAFF.

The V call is TRBV2, the J call TRBJ1-4; D unresolved. Deletions cut 3 bases from V and 8 bases from J, with 13 bases between. CDR3 length: 14 residues. Germline V lookup: CDR1 SNHLY, CDR2 FYNNEI. Here the CDR3 reads CASSDSRYEEKLFF. CDR3 bases: TGTGCCAGCAGTGATTCGCGGTATGAGGAAAAACTGTTTTTT.